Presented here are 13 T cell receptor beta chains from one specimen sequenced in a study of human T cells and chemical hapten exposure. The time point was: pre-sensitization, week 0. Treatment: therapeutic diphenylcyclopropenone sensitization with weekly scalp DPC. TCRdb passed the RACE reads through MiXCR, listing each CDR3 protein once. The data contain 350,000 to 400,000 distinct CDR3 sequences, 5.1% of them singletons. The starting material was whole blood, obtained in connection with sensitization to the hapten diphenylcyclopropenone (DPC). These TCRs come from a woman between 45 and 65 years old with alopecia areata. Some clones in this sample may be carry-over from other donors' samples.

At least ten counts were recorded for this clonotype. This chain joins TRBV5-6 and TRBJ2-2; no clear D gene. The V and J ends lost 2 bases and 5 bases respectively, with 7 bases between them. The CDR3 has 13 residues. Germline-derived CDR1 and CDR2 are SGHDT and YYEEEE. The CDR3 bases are TGTGCCAGCAGCTTTAAGGGAACCGGGGAGCTGTTTTTT. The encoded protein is CASSFKGTGELFF.

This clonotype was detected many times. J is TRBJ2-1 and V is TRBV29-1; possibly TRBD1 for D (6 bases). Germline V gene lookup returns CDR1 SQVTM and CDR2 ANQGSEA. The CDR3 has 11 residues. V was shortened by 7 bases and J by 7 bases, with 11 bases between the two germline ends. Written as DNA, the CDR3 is TGCAGCGCCCGCCAGGGGAATGAGCAGTTCTTC. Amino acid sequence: CSARQGNEQFF.

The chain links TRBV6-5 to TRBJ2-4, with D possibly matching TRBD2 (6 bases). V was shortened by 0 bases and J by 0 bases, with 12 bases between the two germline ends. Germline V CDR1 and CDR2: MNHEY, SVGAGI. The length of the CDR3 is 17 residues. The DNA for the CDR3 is TGTGCCAGCAGTTACTCCTATAGCGGAGCAGCCAAAAACATTCAGTACTTC. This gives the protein CASSYSYSGAAKNIQYF.

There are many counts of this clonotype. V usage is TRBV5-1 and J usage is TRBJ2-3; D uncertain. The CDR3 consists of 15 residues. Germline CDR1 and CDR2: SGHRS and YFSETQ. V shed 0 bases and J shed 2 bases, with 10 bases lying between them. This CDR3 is CASSLDKPYTDTQYF. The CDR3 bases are TGCGCCAGCAGCTTGGACAAACCCTACACAGATACGCAGTATTTT.

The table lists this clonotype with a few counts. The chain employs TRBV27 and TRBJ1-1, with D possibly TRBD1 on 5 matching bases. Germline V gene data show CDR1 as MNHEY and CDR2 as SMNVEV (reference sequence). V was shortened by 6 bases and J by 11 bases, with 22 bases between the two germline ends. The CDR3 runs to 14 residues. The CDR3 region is CASRFRDGASRAFF. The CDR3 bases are TGTGCCAGCAGATTCCGGGACGGAGCGTCTCGGGCTTTCTTT.

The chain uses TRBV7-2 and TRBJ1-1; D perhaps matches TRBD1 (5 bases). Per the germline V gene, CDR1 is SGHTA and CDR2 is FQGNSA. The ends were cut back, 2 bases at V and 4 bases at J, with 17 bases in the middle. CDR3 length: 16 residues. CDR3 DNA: TGTGCCAGCAGCTTAAGTGGCAGGGAAGGAGGCACTGAAGCTTTCTTT. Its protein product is CASSLSGREGGTEAFF.

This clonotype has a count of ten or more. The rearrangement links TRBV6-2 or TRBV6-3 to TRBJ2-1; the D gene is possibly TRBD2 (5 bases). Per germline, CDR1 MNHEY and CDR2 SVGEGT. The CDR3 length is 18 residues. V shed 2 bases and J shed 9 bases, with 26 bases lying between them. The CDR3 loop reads CASSYPGLSNPEVGEQFF. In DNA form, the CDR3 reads TGTGCCAGCAGTTACCCAGGACTCTCCAATCCAGAGGTCGGTGAGCAGTTCTTC.

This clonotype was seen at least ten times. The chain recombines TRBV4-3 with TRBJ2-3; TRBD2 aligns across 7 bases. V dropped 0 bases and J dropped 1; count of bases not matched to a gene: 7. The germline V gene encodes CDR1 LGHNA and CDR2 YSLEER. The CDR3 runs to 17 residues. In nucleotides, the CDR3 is TGCGCCAGCAGCCAAGACTGGGGGAGGGTAGGCACAGATACGCAGTATTTT. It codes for CASSQDWGRVGTDTQYF.

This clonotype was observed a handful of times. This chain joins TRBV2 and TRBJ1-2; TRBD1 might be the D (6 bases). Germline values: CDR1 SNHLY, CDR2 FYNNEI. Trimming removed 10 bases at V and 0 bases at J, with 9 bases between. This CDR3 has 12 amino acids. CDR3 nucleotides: TGTGCCAAGGACAGTCCTAACTATGGCTACACCTTC. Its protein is CAKDSPNYGYTF.

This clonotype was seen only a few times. The CDR3 DNA is TGTGCCAGCAGCGTAGGAGACTCCAACTCCTACGAGCAGTACTTC. Amino acids: CASSVGDSNSYEQYF. This chain uses TRBV9 with TRBJ2-7; no firm D call. The V gene's germline CDR1 is SGDLS and CDR2 YYNGEE. V shed 0 bases and J shed 0 bases, with 10 bases lying between them. The CDR3 has 15 residues.

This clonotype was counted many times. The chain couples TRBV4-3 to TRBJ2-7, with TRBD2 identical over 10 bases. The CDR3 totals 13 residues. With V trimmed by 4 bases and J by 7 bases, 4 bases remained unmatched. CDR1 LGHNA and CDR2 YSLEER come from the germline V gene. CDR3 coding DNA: TGCGCCAGCAGCCGTGGGACTAGCGAGGAGCAGTACTTC. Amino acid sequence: CASSRGTSEEQYF.

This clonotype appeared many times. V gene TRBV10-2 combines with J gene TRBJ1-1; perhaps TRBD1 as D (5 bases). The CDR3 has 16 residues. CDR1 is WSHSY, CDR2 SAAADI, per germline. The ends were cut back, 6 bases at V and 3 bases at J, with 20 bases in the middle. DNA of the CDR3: TGCGCCAGCAGGCGGGACGTCATCCGAAGGGACACTGAAGCTTTCTTT. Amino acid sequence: CASRRDVIRRDTEAFF.

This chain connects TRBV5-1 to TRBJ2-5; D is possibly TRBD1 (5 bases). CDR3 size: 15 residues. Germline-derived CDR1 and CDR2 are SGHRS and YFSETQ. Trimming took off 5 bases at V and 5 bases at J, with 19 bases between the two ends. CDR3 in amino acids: CASSLVRGRSETQYF. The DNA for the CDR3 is TGCGCCAGCAGTCTCGTTAGGGGTAGATCGGAGACCCAGTACTTC.